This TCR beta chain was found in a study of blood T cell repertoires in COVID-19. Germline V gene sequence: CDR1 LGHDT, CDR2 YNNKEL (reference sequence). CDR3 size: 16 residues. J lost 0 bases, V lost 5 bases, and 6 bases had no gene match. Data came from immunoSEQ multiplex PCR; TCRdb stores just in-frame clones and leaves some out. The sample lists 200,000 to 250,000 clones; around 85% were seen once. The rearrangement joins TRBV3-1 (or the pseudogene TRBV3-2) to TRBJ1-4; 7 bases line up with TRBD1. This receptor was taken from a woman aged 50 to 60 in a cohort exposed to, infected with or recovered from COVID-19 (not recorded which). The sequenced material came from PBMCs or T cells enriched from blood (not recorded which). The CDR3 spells CASSTRDSATNEKLFF. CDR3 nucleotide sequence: TGTGCCAGCAGCACCCGGGACAGCGCAACTAATGAAAAACTGTTTTTT.